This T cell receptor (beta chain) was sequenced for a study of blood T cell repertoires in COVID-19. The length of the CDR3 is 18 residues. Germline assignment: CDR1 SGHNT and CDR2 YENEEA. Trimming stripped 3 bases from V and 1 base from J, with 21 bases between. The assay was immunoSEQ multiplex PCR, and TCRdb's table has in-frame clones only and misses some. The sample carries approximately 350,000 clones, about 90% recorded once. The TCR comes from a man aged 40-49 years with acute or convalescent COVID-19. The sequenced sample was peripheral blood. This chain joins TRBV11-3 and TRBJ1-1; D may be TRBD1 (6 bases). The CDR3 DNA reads TGTGCCAGCAGCTTGGGGATTCGCATCCGGGACACGAACACTGAAGCTTTCTTT. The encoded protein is CASSLGIRIRDTNTEAFF.